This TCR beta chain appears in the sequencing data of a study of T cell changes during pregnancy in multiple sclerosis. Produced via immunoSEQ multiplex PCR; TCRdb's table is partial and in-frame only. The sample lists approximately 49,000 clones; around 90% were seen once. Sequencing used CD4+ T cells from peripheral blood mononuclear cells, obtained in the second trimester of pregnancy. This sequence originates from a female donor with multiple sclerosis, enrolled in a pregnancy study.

The CDR3 DNA reads as TGTGCCAGCAGCCGCGGACTAGCGGGCACAGATACGCAGTATTTT. Its protein is CASSRGLAGTDTQYF. This sequence joins TRBV7-8 and TRBJ2-3; TRBD2 matches 10 bases. Trimming took 5 bases from V and 1 from J; bases not matched to a gene: 3. The CDR3 has 15 residues. The germline CDR1 and CDR2 sequences are SGHVS and FQNEAQ.